This passage covers 15 T cell receptor beta chains from one sample sequenced in a study of shared clonotypes between healthy human individuals. The repertoire was sequenced with immunoSEQ multiplex PCR; TCRdb's copy has only in-frame clones and lacks some. The table includes about 470,000 clones, about 85% detected once. Sequencing was done on a sample of PBMCs. The receptor source for this set is a woman in her 40s in good health. Some clones in this sample may be carry-over from other donors' samples.

V and J are TRBV5-1 and TRBJ2-7, with a possible D match to TRBD2 (5 bases). The germline V gene has CDR1 SGHRS and CDR2 YFSETQ. Trimming removed 0 bases from V and 2 bases from J, with 12 bases in between. The CDR3 consists of 15 residues. The CDR3 sequence: CASSLGPEVTYEQYF. CDR3 DNA: TGCGCCAGCAGCTTGGGTCCGGAGGTCACCTACGAGCAGTACTTC.

This chain uses TRBV10-3 with TRBJ2-5; 9 bases fit TRBD1. The CDR3 spans 14 residues. The V and J ends lost 4 bases and 5 bases, in that order; junction bases with no gene match: 5. Germline CDR1 is ENHRY and CDR2 is SYGVKD. The CDR3 spells CAISGDRAVETQYF. Written as DNA, the CDR3 is TGTGCCATCAGTGGGGACAGGGCGGTGGAGACCCAGTACTTC.

This clone came up many times. J is TRBJ2-5 and V is TRBV19; TRBD2 might be the D (8 bases). CDR3 size: 15 residues. The germline V gene encodes CDR1 LNHDA and CDR2 SQIVND (reference sequence). The ends were cut back, 2 bases at V and 2 bases at J, with 12 bases in the middle. The CDR3 sequence is CASSISGGQQETQYF. CDR3 nucleotide sequence: TGTGCCAGTAGTATAAGCGGGGGACAGCAAGAGACCCAGTACTTC.

Concerning this clone: Since a much larger clone is just one base distant, this may be a read error. The identical CDR3 is also encoded by other nucleotide sequences in the sample. The genes are TRBV11-2 and TRBJ2-6; 7 bases match TRBD2. The length of the CDR3 is 18 residues. Germline-derived CDR1 and CDR2 are SGHAT and FQNNGV. Here the CDR3 reads CASSLRGGRLSGANVLTF. DNA of the CDR3: TGTGCCAGCAGCTTAAGGGGAGGGAGGCTCTCTGGGGCCAACGTCCTGACCTTC.

The J gene is TRBJ2-1, the V gene TRBV7-9; the D gene is possibly TRBD2 (6 bases). The CDR3 totals 13 residues. Germline CDR1 reads SEHNR; CDR2 reads FQNEAQ (reference sequence). V dropped 1 base and J dropped 12 bases, with 13 bases sitting between them. The chain's CDR3 is CASSLGASDAQFF. The CDR3, as DNA: TGTGCCAGCAGCTTAGGGGCTAGCGACGCGCAGTTCTTC. The full variable domain, its missing parts supplied by reference TRBV7-9 and TRBJ2-1, is DTGVSQNPRHKITKRGQNVTFRCDPISEHNRLYWYRQTLGQGPEFLTYFQNEAQLEKSRLLSDRFSAERPKGSFSTLEIQRTEQGDSAMYLCASSLGASDAQFFGPGTRLTVL.

The chain carries TRBV30 and TRBJ2-5, with 8 bases identical to TRBD2. CDR3 length: 14 amino acids. J lost 1 base, V lost 2 bases, and 3 bases had no gene match. CDR1 and CDR2 (germline): GTSNPN, SVGIG (reference sequence). CDR3 region: CAWSTGLAQETQYF. The CDR3 region has the DNA TGTGCCTGGAGTACCGGACTAGCCCAAGAGACCCAGTACTTC.

CDR3 region: CASSKGPGAGELFF. In DNA, the CDR3 is TGTGCCAGCAGTAAGGGTCCGGGAGCCGGGGAGCTGTTTTTT. V is TRBV11-2 and J is TRBJ2-2, with D maybe TRBD2 (6 bases). With 6 bases removed from V and 6 bases from J, the gap between germline ends came to 14 bases. The CDR3 contains 14 residues. The germline V gene encodes CDR1 SGHAT and CDR2 FQNNGV.

This sequence joins TRBV25-1 and TRBJ2-5; D unresolved. Near its end, the DNA agrees better with TRBJ2-7, so the J call may be wrong. CDR3 length: 13 amino acids. Germline assignment: CDR1 MGHDK and CDR2 SYGVNS. The CDR3 protein is CASSDFQHYEQYF. Written as DNA, the CDR3 is TGTGCCAGCAGTGACTTCCAACACTACGAGCAGTACTTC.

The rearrangement joins TRBV29-1 to TRBJ1-1, with TRBD1 matching over 8 bases. After removal of 0 bases from V and 11 bases from J, the junction contained 14 bases not matched to a gene. CDR1 and CDR2 (germline): SQVTM, ANQGSEA. This CDR3 is 15 amino acids long. CDR3 sequence reads: CSVEDRGQVGGGAFF. The CDR3 region has the DNA TGCAGCGTTGAAGACCGGGGACAGGTCGGAGGTGGGGCTTTCTTT.

V and J are TRBV29-1 and TRBJ2-1; D is perhaps TRBD1 or TRBD2 (5 bases each). V dropped 6 bases and J dropped 0 bases, with 15 bases sitting between them. Germline V gives CDR1 SQVTM, CDR2 ANQGSEA. CDR3 length equals 15 residues. The CDR3 loop is CSVSRPGRSYNEQFF. The CDR3 nucleotides are TGCAGCGTCTCCAGGCCGGGGCGCTCCTACAATGAGCAGTTCTTC.

The chain couples TRBV7-8 to TRBJ1-1; possible D gene TRBD1, 6 bases. Per the germline V gene, CDR1 is SGHVS and CDR2 is FQNEAQ. V shed 1 base and J shed 2 bases, with 8 bases lying between them. This CDR3 region has 14 residues. CDR3 protein: CASSLGQVNTEAFF. The CDR3 DNA reads as TGTGCCAGCAGCTTAGGACAGGTAAACACTGAAGCTTTCTTT.

V gene TRBV18 combines with J gene TRBJ2-3; 8 bases agree with TRBD2. Germline V CDR1 and CDR2: KGHSH, LQKENI. V lost 2 bases and J lost 0; bases outside the gene matches: 10. The CDR3 contains 18 residues. CDR3: CASSPIHQASGSTDTQYF. The CDR3 DNA sequence: TGTGCCAGCTCACCAATCCACCAGGCTAGCGGGAGCACAGATACGCAGTATTTT.

V gene TRBV6-5 combines with J gene TRBJ1-1; no clear D gene. This CDR3 spans 13 amino acids. The germline V and J ends were trimmed by 4 bases and 4 bases, with 10 bases remaining between them. Germline CDR1 MNHEY, CDR2 SVGAGI. The CDR3 reads CASSFIGRTEAFF. CDR3 nucleotides: TGTGCCAGCAGTTTTATCGGGCGCACTGAAGCTTTCTTT.

This chain's CDR3 is CASTRTDSYEQYF. CDR3 DNA: TGTGCCAGCACCCGGACAGATTCCTACGAGCAGTACTTC. J is TRBJ2-7 and V is TRBV7-9; maybe TRBD1 (6 bases). Trimming pared 7 bases from V and 1 base from J, leaving 11 bases between. CDR3 size: 13 residues. Per the germline V gene, CDR1 is SEHNR and CDR2 is FQNEAQ (reference sequence). The complete variable domain, with remaining parts taken from reference TRBV7-9 and TRBJ2-7, reads DTGVSQNPRHKITKRGQNVTFRCDPISEHNRLYWYRQTLGQGPEFLTYFQNEAQLEKSRLLSDRFSAERPKGSFSTLEIQRTEQGDSAMYLCASTRTDSYEQYFGPGTRLTVT.

V gene TRBV2 combines with J gene TRBJ2-7; TRBD2 matches 14 bases. Germline assignment: CDR1 SNHLY and CDR2 FYNNEI. This CDR3 has 14 residues. V lost 7 bases, J lost 6 bases, and 5 bases stayed unmatched. The CDR3 DNA follows: TGTGCCAGCAACCCGGGACTAGCGGGAGTCGAGCAGTACTTC. Translating gives CASNPGLAGVEQYF. Supplemented by reference TRBV2 and TRBJ2-7, the full variable domain reads EPEVTQTPSHQVTQMGQEVILRCVPISNHLYFYWYRQILGQKVEFLVSFYNNEISEKSEIFDDQFSVERPDGSNFTLKIRSTKLEDSAMYFCASNPGLAGVEQYFGPGTRLTVT.